Shown below are 27 T cell receptor delta chains from a single sample sequenced in a study of gamma-delta T cells after stem cell transplantation. TCRdb fed the RT-PCR reads to CATT. The data hold fewer than 13,000 delta-chain clones, with 1.3% observed a single time. The sequenced sample was gamma-delta T cells. The receptors stem from a human donor. It is not recorded whose cells these are; they may come from a transplant donor.

This clone was found a few times. The protein recorded in TCRdb matches a much larger clone and deviates from this DNA's translation at residue 12, suggesting a read error; the protein here is obtained by translating the DNA. The chain uses TRDV2 and TRDJ1, with D perhaps matching TRDD3 (5 bases). The germline V gene has CDR1 GEAIGNYY and CDR2 EKD. The length of the CDR3 is 15 residues. The CDR3 region is CACDGVGRGADNLIF. CDR3 bases: TGTGCCTGTGACGGGGTGGGGCGAGGCGCCGATAATCTCATCTTT.

A remark on this clone: Only one base separates this from a far larger clonotype, so it likely reflects a read error. The sample has other DNA sequences that encode this CDR3 too. This rearrangement joins TRDV2 to TRDJ1; TRDD3 aligns across 8 bases. J was trimmed by 5 bases and V by 0 bases; bases with no gene match: 31. This CDR3 has 23 amino acids. Per the germline V gene, CDR1 is GEAIGNYY and CDR2 is EKD. Written as DNA, the CDR3 is TGTGCCTGTGACACCCTTCCCTCCTACGACCGCACTGGGGGCCCCGAGGGACCTGATAAACTCATCTTT. It codes for CACDTLPSYDRTGGPEGPDKLIF.

Worth noting for this clone: A much more abundant neighbour one base away suggests this may be a read error. Other DNA sequences in the same sample also yield this CDR3. The rearrangement links TRDV2 to TRDJ1; 9 nucleotides match TRDD3. From germline, CDR1 is GEAIGNYY and CDR2 EKD. The CDR3 spans 20 residues. V was clipped by 7 bases and J by 0 bases; unmatched bases: 23. CDR3 loop: CACDLVSLLGDLRNTDKLIF. The CDR3, as DNA: TGTGCCTGCGATCTTGTGAGCCTACTGGGGGACCTAAGGAACACCGATAAACTCATCTTT.

On this clone: The amino acid sequence in TCRdb belongs to a much larger clone and departs from this DNA's translation at residue 6, likely a sequencing read error; the sequence shown is translated from the DNA. The rearrangement joins TRDV2 to TRDJ1; 9 nucleotides match TRDD3. The CDR3 has 15 amino acids. The germline gives CDR1 GEAIGNYY, CDR2 EKD. V lost 2 bases, J lost 6 bases, and 9 bases stayed unmatched. The CDR3 bases are TGTGCCTGTGACATACCCGGGGATACGCGCTATAAACTCATCTTT. Its protein product is CACDIPGDTRYKLIF.

This clone is categorized as medium-sized. The chain combines TRDV2 with TRDJ1; 8 nucleotides match TRDD3. The J segment lost 0 bases and the V segment lost 0 bases, leaving 14 bases of the junction unmatched. This CDR3 is built from 19 residues. CDR1 and CDR2 from the germline V gene are GEAIGNYY and EKD. For the CDR3, the DNA is TGTGCCTGTGACACCCTCAGTGGGGGATCCGCCTCGTACACCGATAAACTCATCTTT. Its protein product is CACDTLSGGSASYTDKLIF.

This clone is deemed medium-sized (0.01 to 0.1%). The same CDR3 is also encoded by other DNA sequences in this sample. The V gene is TRDV2, the J gene TRDJ3, with 8 bases lining up with TRDD3. Germline lookup yields CDR1 GEAIGNYY and CDR2 EKD. Trimming at V came to 0 bases and at J to 0 bases, leaving 12 bases not matched to a gene. The CDR3 totals 21 residues. CDR3 loop: CACDTATGGRRPSWDTRQMFF. The CDR3 DNA reads as TGTGCCTGTGACACCGCGACTGGGGGCCGCCGACCCTCCTGGGACACCCGACAGATGTTTTTC.

To note about this clone: The TCRdb protein, from a much larger clone, departs from this DNA's translation at residue 3, likely by read error; the protein shown derives from the DNA. V is TRDV2 and J is TRDJ1; 8 bases align to TRDD3. The CDR3 spans 18 residues. Germline CDR1 and CDR2: GEAIGNYY and EKD. The CDR3 spells CARDPLYHPLGDTDKLIF. The DNA for the CDR3 is TGTGCCCGTGACCCTCTCTACCACCCACTGGGGGACACCGATAAACTCATCTTT.

Points on this clone: It is likely a read error: a sequence one base away is far more abundant. V is TRDV2 and J is TRDJ1; 12 bases agree with TRDD3. This CDR3 has 19 residues. In germline, CDR1 is GEAIGNYY, CDR2 EKD. The DNA of the CDR3 is TGTGCCTGTGACACCGTCGCTGGGGGATACGCCCGGGTAACCGATAAACCCATCTTT. It specifies CACDTVAGGYARVTDKPIF.

Ten or more counts support this clone. Other DNA sequences of this sample code for an identical CDR3. The V call is TRDV2, the J call TRDJ1, with D possibly TRDD3 on 5 matching bases. Trimming stripped 0 bases from V and 1 base from J, with 11 bases between. The CDR3 sequence is 15 residues long. Germline V gene lookup returns CDR1 GEAIGNYY and CDR2 EKD. The CDR3 DNA follows: TGTGCCTGTGACACCGTAGGGGAAAGCACCGATAAACTCATCTTT. Translated: CACDTVGESTDKLIF.

This clone was seen a handful of times. The TCRdb protein comes from a much larger clone and disagrees with this DNA's translation at residue 10, likely due to a read error; the protein given here is derived from the DNA. The gene calls are TRDV2 and TRDJ1, with 7 bases that match TRDD3. Germline-derived CDR1 and CDR2 are GEAIGNYY and EKD. The V segment lost 0 bases and the J segment 7 bases; nucleotides outside the gene matches: 7. The CDR3 is 14 residues long. The CDR3 here is CACDTVGDDRKLIF. CDR3 DNA sequence: TGTGCCTGTGACACCGTGGGGGACGACCGTAAACTCATCTTT.

The table lists this clone with a few counts. The likely explanation is a read error, given a far larger clone one base away. The same CDR3 arises from other DNA sequences in this sample as well. This chain joins TRDV2 and TRDJ1; TRDD3 might be the D (5 bases). The CDR3 totals 17 residues. Germline CDR1 is GEAIGNYY and CDR2 is EKD. CDR3 residues: CACVPLLPDGDTDKLIF. Here the CDR3 DNA reads TGTGCCTGTGTCCCACTTTTGCCCGACGGGGACACCGACAAACTCATCTTT.

The sample holds a few counts of this clone. The protein in TCRdb stems from a much larger clone and differs at residue 6 from this DNA's translation, likely a read error; here the protein is translated from the DNA. V gene TRDV2 combines with J gene TRDJ3; 11 nucleotides line up with TRDD3. The CDR3 has 20 amino acids. Germline V lookup: CDR1 GEAIGNYY, CDR2 EKD. V gave up 2 bases and J gave up 0 bases; unmatched junction bases: 8. The CDR3 DNA sequence: TGTGCCTGTGACAAGGTTGGGGGATACGATGGCTCCTGGGACACCCGACAGATGTTTTTC. This codes for CACDKVGGYDGSWDTRQMFF.

Only a few counts were recorded for this clone. Translating this DNA gives a protein that differs at residue 8 from the TCRdb one, which belongs to a much larger clone; a read error is likely, and the protein shown is this translation. This chain uses TRDV2 with TRDJ1; TRDD3 matches at 8 bases. This CDR3 is 18 amino acids long. CDR1 is GEAIGNYY and CDR2 is EKD in the germline V gene. Trimming at V came to 1 base and at J to 1 base, leaving 13 bases not matched to a gene. The CDR3: CACDTLAVLGAPTDKLIF. In DNA form, the CDR3 reads TGTGCCTGTGACACGCTCGCTGTACTGGGGGCCCCCACCGATAAACTCATCTTT.

This clone was counted between two and nine times. The same CDR3 is also encoded by other DNA sequences in this sample. This chain links TRDV2 with TRDJ3; 7 bases align to TRDD3. Losses at the gene ends were 3 bases for V and 2 bases for J; bases not matched to a gene: 18. CDR1 is GEAIGNYY, CDR2 EKD, per germline. The CDR3 is 21 amino acids. The CDR3 here is CACDLVTGDTPDPWDTRQMFF. The CDR3 bases are TGTGCCTGTGACCTGGTTACTGGGGACACCCCCGACCCCTGGGACACCCGACAGATGTTTTTC.

Remarks on this clone: At the DNA level, this CDR3 is encoded by other sequences in the same sample as well. The chain uses TRDV2 and TRDJ1; D may be TRDD3 (6 bases). This CDR3 contains 15 residues. Germline CDR1 reads GEAIGNYY; CDR2 reads EKD. Trimming left V 1 base short and J 2 bases short, with 13 bases between. In DNA, the CDR3 is TGTGCCTGTGACACATTGGGGGTCAAAACCGATAAACTCATCTTT. Amino acid sequence: CACDTLGVKTDKLIF.

Worth noting for this clone: TCRdb records a much larger clone's protein for this DNA, with a difference at residue 15 that likely arises from a read error; the protein given is the translation of the DNA. V gene TRDV2 combines with J gene TRDJ3; 8 positions match TRDD3. The CDR3 contains 20 residues. Looked up from germline, CDR1 is GEAIGNYY and CDR2 is EKD. In DNA, the CDR3 is TGTGCCTGTGACACTCCCCCGTCTGGGGGACTTTCCTGGGACGCCCGACAGATGTTTTTC. It encodes CACDTPPSGGLSWDARQMFF.

This clone was seen ten or more times. This chain links TRDV2 with TRDJ1; 9 bases line up with TRDD3. Germline values: CDR1 GEAIGNYY, CDR2 EKD. The V segment lost 0 bases and the J segment 2 bases; nucleotides outside the gene matches: 24. The CDR3 covers 22 residues. CDR3 DNA sequence: TGTGCCTGTGACACCCTCCATCCCCCCGGCCTGGGGGATTCCCTGGGGACCGATAAACTCATCTTT. Translated: CACDTLHPPGLGDSLGTDKLIF.

The chain is built from TRDV2 and TRDJ1, with TRDD3 matching 10 bases. The CDR3 consists of 17 residues. CDR1 and CDR2 (germline): GEAIGNYY, EKD. V was clipped by 3 bases and J by 0 bases; unmatched bases: 9. The CDR3 DNA reads as TGTGCCTGTGACCCAGTACTGGGGGATTCAAACACCGATAAACTCATCTTT. The encoded protein is CACDPVLGDSNTDKLIF.

This clone was observed a handful of times. TCRdb's listed protein matches a much larger clone and diverges from this DNA's translation at residue 8, likely through a read error; the protein shown comes from the DNA. CDR3 residues: CACDTLLITSYTDKLIF. The CDR3, as DNA: TGTGCCTGTGACACTTTACTCATCACTTCGTACACCGATAAACTCATCTTT. The V and J genes are TRDV2 and TRDJ1, with D unclear. The CDR3 runs to 17 residues. Germline values: CDR1 GEAIGNYY, CDR2 EKD. V was shortened by 1 base and J by 0 bases, with 17 bases between the two germline ends.

This clone was observed a few times. The chain is built from TRDV2 and TRDJ3; TRDD3 matches at 10 bases. The V gene's germline CDR1 is GEAIGNYY and CDR2 EKD. V shed 4 bases, J shed 0 bases, and the junction held 11 bases outside the gene matches. The CDR3 has 20 amino acids. In DNA form, the CDR3 reads TGTGCCTGTGATCTTCTACTGGCTGGGGGATACTCCTGGGACACCCGACAGATGTTTTTC. Translation: CACDLLLAGGYSWDTRQMFF.

The rearrangement links TRDV2 to TRDJ1; 11 nucleotides agree with TRDD3. The germline V gene has CDR1 GEAIGNYY and CDR2 EKD. CDR3 length: 19 residues. V was pared by 0 bases and J by 2 bases, with 13 bases of the junction left unmatched. As DNA, the CDR3 is TGTGCCTGTGACACCGTCGTGGGGGATACGCGGGGATGGACCGATAAACTCATCTTT. It translates to CACDTVVGDTRGWTDKLIF.

On this clone itself: At one boundary the junction diverges from the germline segment, which might be a read error. The chain carries TRDV2 and TRDJ1, with D maybe TRDD3 (6 bases). The CDR3 sequence is 20 residues long. Germline CDR1 GEAIGNYY, CDR2 EKD. The CDR3 DNA reads TGTGCCTATGACACCGTTCGGTCTGGGGACCACCTCAGGGAGACCGATAAACTCATCTTT. Translating gives CAYDTVRSGDHLRETDKLIF.

This clone is deemed hyperexpanded. Other nucleotide sequences in the sample specify the same CDR3. The chain employs TRDV2 and TRDJ3; D is ambiguous. The V end lost 0 bases, the J end lost 0 bases, and 11 bases lay between the germline ends. The length of the CDR3 is 18 residues. Germline V gives CDR1 GEAIGNYY, CDR2 EKD. This chain's CDR3 is CACDTVAESSWDTRQMFF. The CDR3 DNA reads TGTGCCTGTGACACCGTAGCGGAAAGCTCCTGGGACACCCGACAGATGTTTTTC.

The sample holds a few counts of this clone. The chain couples TRDV2 to TRDJ2, with 8 bases that match TRDD3. The length of the CDR3 is 16 residues. CDR1 and CDR2 (germline): GEAIGNYY, EKD. V shed 3 bases, J shed 6 bases, and the junction held 11 bases outside the gene matches. The CDR3 protein is CACDLLGAPGSAQLFF. The CDR3 DNA follows: TGTGCCTGTGACCTACTGGGGGCCCCCGGCTCAGCACAACTCTTCTTT.

The table lists this clone with many counts. The chain has TRDV2 and TRDJ3; 9 positions agree with TRDD3. The CDR3 is made up of 20 amino acids. Per the germline V gene, CDR1 is GEAIGNYY and CDR2 is EKD. V shed 3 bases and J 0 bases; nucleotides not matched to a gene: 11. The CDR3 sequence: CACDPASGGFSSWDTRQMFF. CDR3 DNA sequence: TGTGCCTGTGACCCGGCTTCTGGGGGATTCAGCTCCTGGGACACCCGACAGATGTTTTTC.

This clone appeared a few times. TCRdb shows a much larger clone's protein in place of this DNA's translation, and the two differ at residue 4, likely through a read error; the protein shown is translated from the DNA. The V call is TRDV2, the J call TRDJ2; TRDD2 matches at 8 bases. The CDR3 consists of 17 residues. Germline loops: CDR1 GEAIGNYY, CDR2 EKD. The V gene end was trimmed by 5 bases and the J gene end by 5 bases; junction bases not matched to a gene: 15. DNA of the CDR3: TGTGCCTGTGGCAATCTTCCTACGCGCTTTCCTACAGCACAACTCTTCTTT. Translating it yields CACGNLPTRFPTAQLFF.

A note on this clone: The protein that TCRdb holds for this DNA derives from a much larger clone and differs from the translated DNA at residue 7, which likely indicates a read error; the protein shown here is translated from the DNA. The V and J genes are TRDV2 and TRDJ1; TRDD3 might be the D (5 bases). The V gene lost 0 bases and the J gene lost 2 bases, with 15 bases spanning the gap. The CDR3 contains 16 residues. Germline CDR1 reads GEAIGNYY; CDR2 reads EKD. The CDR3 protein is CACDTVRDRGTDKLIF. Here the CDR3 DNA reads TGTGCCTGTGACACCGTCAGGGATCGAGGGACCGATAAACTCATCTTT.